This T cell receptor (beta chain) is from a study of T cell responses to AZD1222 COVID-19 vaccine. This table comes from immunoSEQ multiplex PCR, and its TCRdb copy is limited to in-frame clones, with some not included. The sample records fewer than 75,000 clones, about 89% being singletons. The CDR3 has 13 amino acids. Trimming cost V 3 bases and J 4 bases, with 9 bases left between them. Per the germline V gene, CDR1 is SEHNR and CDR2 is FQNEAQ (reference sequence). This TCR was sampled from an adult who received the MenACWY meningococcal vaccine as a control. The chain has TRBV7-9 and TRBJ1-2; no firm D call. The sample was peripheral blood, taken 28 days after the second dose of the MenACWY control vaccine. Written as DNA, the CDR3 is TGTGCCAGCAGCTTCGGTGGTCCCTATGGCTACACCTTC. Its translation is CASSFGGPYGYTF.